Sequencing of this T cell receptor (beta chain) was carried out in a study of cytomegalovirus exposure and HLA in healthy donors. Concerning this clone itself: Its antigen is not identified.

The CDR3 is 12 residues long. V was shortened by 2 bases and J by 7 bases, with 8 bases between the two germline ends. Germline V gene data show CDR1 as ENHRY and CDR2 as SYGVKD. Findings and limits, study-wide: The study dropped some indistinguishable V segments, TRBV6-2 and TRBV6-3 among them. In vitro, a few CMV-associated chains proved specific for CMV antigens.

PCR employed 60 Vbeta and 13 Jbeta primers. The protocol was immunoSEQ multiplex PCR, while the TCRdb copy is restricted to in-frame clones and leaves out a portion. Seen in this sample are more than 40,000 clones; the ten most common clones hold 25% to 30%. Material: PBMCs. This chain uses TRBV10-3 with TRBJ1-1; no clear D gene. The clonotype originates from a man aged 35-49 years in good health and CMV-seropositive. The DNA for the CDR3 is TGTGCCATCAGTGAGGGTGCGTATGAAGCTTTCTTT. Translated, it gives CAISEGAYEAFF.